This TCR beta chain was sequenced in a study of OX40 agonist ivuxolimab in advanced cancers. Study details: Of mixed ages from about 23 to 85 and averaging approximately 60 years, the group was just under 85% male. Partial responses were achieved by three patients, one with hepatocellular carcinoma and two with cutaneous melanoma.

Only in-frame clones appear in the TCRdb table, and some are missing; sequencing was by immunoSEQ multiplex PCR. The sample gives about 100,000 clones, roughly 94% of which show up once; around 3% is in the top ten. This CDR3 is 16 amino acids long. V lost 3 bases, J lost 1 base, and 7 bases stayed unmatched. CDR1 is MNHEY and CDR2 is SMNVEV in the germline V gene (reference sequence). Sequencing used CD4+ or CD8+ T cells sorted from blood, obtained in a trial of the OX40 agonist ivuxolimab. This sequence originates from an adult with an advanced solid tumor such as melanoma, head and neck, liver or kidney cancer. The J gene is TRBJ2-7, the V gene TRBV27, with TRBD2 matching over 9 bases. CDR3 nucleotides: TGTGCCAGCAGTTTCCCTCTAGCGGGGACTTCCTACGAGCAGTACTTC. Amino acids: CASSFPLAGTSYEQYF.